This T cell receptor beta chain was recovered during a study of T-cell reconstitution after alpha-beta-depleted transplantation in children listed by TCRdb under 2016. Turning to the overall study: Using TCR repertoire profiling, the study quantitatively followed how T-cell immune reconstitution unfolded in children after TCRalphabeta/CD19-depleted allogeneic hematopoietic cell transplantation.

For this chain, trimming is 5 bases at the V end and 8 bases at the J end, and the number of junction bases without a gene match is 11. CDR1 MRHNA and CDR2 SNTAGT were looked up in the germline V gene. The CDR3 holds 15 amino acids from the cysteine to the phenylalanine. Solely the CDR3 DNA is kept, with 45 bases framed from the first base. Explained via the paper, the treatment or condition label denotes: allogeneic hematopoietic cell transplantation with graft depleted of TCRalphabeta T cells and CD19 B cells. The transplant recipients were children given TCRalphabeta/CD19-depleted allogeneic hematopoietic cell grafts. The method was PCR. Instrument used: Illumina HiSeq 2500. TCR library preparation used molecular barcoding, with unique molecular identifiers applied to normalize quantification of the TCRbeta repertoire. Using fastp trimming at Q25 and MiXCR clonotype assembly, TCRdb reanalyzed the public sequencing data and kept in-frame beta chains. Rows are unified per CDR3 protein, each entry keeping the most common DNA and genes. Recorded for this sample are 450,000 to 700,000 distinct CDR3 sequences; 20% to 30% of them occurred a single time. Around 36% of the sample comes from the top ten.

Broader findings and caveats from the paper: Apparently early alphabetaT-cell count recovery about two months after transplant reportedly relied on only several hundred rapidly expanded clones derived from non-depleted graft cells. Over subsequent months, a decline in hyperexpanded clone frequencies was noted, and after one year, T-cell counts and TCRbeta diversity were mostly ascribed to newly produced T cells. In some patients, the high TCRbeta diversity seen at day 60 was put down to recipient T cells and intrathymic progenitors that had survived conditioning.

Comment on this clonotype: It has no known antigen specificity. There are no base qualities to consult, and no much larger clone falls within one base.

The chain is encoded by TRBV6-4 joined to TRBJ2-1; TRBD1 agrees with 8 junctional bases. The specimen was PBMCs, collected before TCRalphabeta/CD19-depleted stem cell transplant. This sequence originates from a boy under two years old with Wiskott-Aldrich syndrome, due to receive a stem cell transplant. In nucleotide form, the sequence is TGTGCCAGCAGTACAGGACAGGGTCCTAGCGATGAGCAGTTCTTC. The resulting protein is CASSTGQGPSDEQFF.